The clone carrying this T cell receptor beta chain came up many times. Its target is unknown. This entry belongs to a study of shared clonotypes between healthy human individuals. Turning to the study itself: Three CD4 naive, three CD4 memory, two CD8 naive and one CD8 memory plate were used per donor. General study results and limits: Clonotype sharing among donors likely depends on sequencing depth.

The repertoire was sequenced with immunoSEQ multiplex PCR; TCRdb's copy has only in-frame clones and lacks some. The sample includes 850,000 to 1,200,000 clones, approximately 68% seen only once; the top ten take 1.5%. The CDR3 consists of 12 residues. Trimming took off 3 bases at V and 3 bases at J, with 4 bases between the two ends. Germline-derived CDR1 and CDR2 are SGHDT and YYEEEE. The sequence was collected from a man aged 18 to 30 in good health. This chain links TRBV5-6 with TRBJ1-5; D gene unclear. The specimen sequenced was memory CD4+ T cells sorted from blood. Documented subset: CD45RA-negative fraction. CDR3: CASSSPNQPQHF. The CDR3 DNA reads TGTGCCAGCAGCTCACCCAATCAGCCCCAGCATTTT.